The 24 T cell receptor beta chains given below trace back to one sample, sequenced in a study of cytomegalovirus exposure and HLA in healthy donors. Here immunoSEQ multiplex PCR was the method, and the copy in TCRdb shows in-frame clones only, minus some. This table has some 180,000 clones, roughly nine tenths appearing once. The source material was PBMCs. Every receptor here comes from a man in his thirties or forties in good health and CMV-seropositive.

A word on this clone: One end of the junction does not line up with germline, which may come from a read error. The rearrangement joins TRBV7-7 to TRBJ2-2; 7 bases are shared with TRBD1. CDR3 length equals 15 residues. CDR1 is SSHAT and CDR2 is FNYEAQ in the germline V gene (reference sequence). CDR3 region: CASSPGTANTGELFF. The CDR3 DNA reads TGTGCTAGCAGCCCCGGGACAGCGAACACCGGGGAGCTGTTTTTT.

This chain's CDR3 is CASRPGGSNQPQHF. DNA of the CDR3: TGTGCCAGCAGGCCCGGGGGAAGCAATCAGCCCCAGCATTTT. The rearrangement joins TRBV6-6 to TRBJ1-5, with D tentatively TRBD1 (5 bases). The CDR3 covers 14 residues. The germline CDR1 and CDR2 sequences are MNHNY and SVGAGI (reference sequence). V was clipped by 6 bases and J by 1 base, with 10 bases between them.

V gene TRBV4-3 combines with J gene TRBJ2-3; 11 bases agree with TRBD2. Trimming at V came to 1 base and at J to 10 bases, leaving 4 bases not matched to a gene. The CDR3 loop spans 14 amino acids. The germline CDR1 and CDR2 sequences are LGHNA and YSLEER. In DNA form, the CDR3 reads TGCGCCAGCAGCCAAGGTCTTAGCGGGGGGGCGCAGTATTTT. Protein: CASSQGLSGGAQYF.

This sequence joins TRBV9 and TRBJ2-3; D unresolved. Germline loops: CDR1 SGDLS, CDR2 YYNGEE. V was trimmed by 2 bases and J by 6 bases, leaving 16 bases between them. The CDR3 consists of 15 residues. The CDR3 DNA reads TGTGCCAGCAGCGTCAGAGGTAGATTGTCCGATACGCAGTATTTT. It yields the protein CASSVRGRLSDTQYF.

V usage is TRBV7-3 and J usage is TRBJ2-6; D remains unclear. This CDR3 is built from 16 residues. V was trimmed by 0 bases and J by 4 bases, leaving 10 bases between them. CDR1 and CDR2 (germline): SGHTA, FQGTGA. Written as DNA, the CDR3 is TGTGCCAGCAGCTTAACGTGGGGTTCCGGGGCCAACGTCCTGACTTTC. As protein: CASSLTWGSGANVLTF.

This sequence joins TRBV28 and TRBJ2-7, with a possible D match to TRBD1 (6 bases). The CDR3 length is 14 residues. Trimming shortened V by 3 bases and J by 4 bases, and 13 bases separated the two germline ends. From germline, CDR1 is MDHEN and CDR2 SYDVKM. The CDR3 coding sequence is TGTGCCAGCAGTTTCCTGGGGGCCGGGTACGAGCAGTACTTC. This codes for CASSFLGAGYEQYF. The full variable domain, rest sourced from reference TRBV28 and TRBJ2-7, is DVKVTQSSRYLVKRTGEKVFLECVQDMDHENMFWYRQDPGLGLRLIYFSYDVKMKEKGDIPEGYSVSREKKERFSLILESASTNQTSMYLCASSFLGAGYEQYFGPGTRLTVT.

The V and J genes are TRBV7-6 and TRBJ2-5, with D unresolved. Trimming removed 1 base from V and 5 bases from J, with 14 bases in between. The CDR3 sequence is 15 residues long. Germline CDR1 is SGHVS and CDR2 is FNYEAQ. CDR3 region: CASSLGQLEIETQYF. DNA for the CDR3: TGTGCCAGCAGCTTAGGGCAGTTGGAGATTGAGACCCAGTACTTC. Filled out from reference TRBV7-6 and TRBJ2-5, the complete variable domain reads GAGVSQSPRYKVTKRGQDVALRCDPISGHVSLYWYRQALGQGPEFLTYFNYEAQQDKSGLPNDRFSAERPEGSISTLTIQRTEQRDSAMYRCASSLGQLEIETQYFGPGTRLLVL.

The chain is built from TRBV28 and TRBJ1-2, with a possible D match to TRBD1 (5 bases). CDR1 MDHEN and CDR2 SYDVKM come from the germline V gene. The CDR3 totals 12 residues. Trimming removed 6 bases at V and 8 bases at J, with 13 bases between. The CDR3: CASRDGGWGYTF. CDR3 DNA sequence: TGTGCCAGCAGGGACGGGGGTTGGGGCTACACCTTC.

V and J are TRBV6-1 and TRBJ1-5; 7 nucleotides align to TRBD1. CDR3 size: 14 residues. The germline CDR1 and CDR2 sequences are MNHNS and SASEGT. The J segment lost 9 bases and the V segment lost 4 bases, leaving 9 bases of the junction unmatched. CDR3 in amino acids: CASSATGAETPQHF. The DNA of the CDR3 is TGTGCCAGCAGTGCCACAGGGGCCGAGACGCCCCAGCATTTT.

This clone is a singleton in its sample. The V gene is TRBV11-2, the J gene TRBJ1-2; D not resolved. Germline CDR1 is SGHAT and CDR2 is FQNNGV. Between the trimmed V and J ends, which lost 2 bases and 8 bases, there was a span of 9 bases. This CDR3 spans 12 amino acids. The CDR3 region has the DNA TGTGCCAGCAGCTTAACAGTGGAAGGCTACACCTTC. It translates to CASSLTVEGYTF.

The gene calls are TRBV5-1 and TRBJ2-7, with TRBD2 identical over 9 bases. The CDR3 consists of 14 residues. Germline loops: CDR1 SGHRS, CDR2 YFSETQ. Unmatched junction bases numbered 1, after V lost 0 bases and J lost 3 bases. As DNA, the CDR3 is TGCGCCAGCAGCTTGGCTAGCGGGGTCTACGAGCAGTACTTC. Translating it yields CASSLASGVYEQYF.

For this clone: Other DNA variants within this sample encode the same CDR3. This chain uses TRBV28 with TRBJ2-1; a possible D gene is TRBD1 (6 bases). The germline CDR1 and CDR2 sequences are MDHEN and SYDVKM. This CDR3 has 13 amino acids. V was pared by 3 bases and J by 4 bases, with 7 bases between. The CDR3 DNA reads as TGTGCCAGCAGTTTGGACAGTTACAATGAGCAGTTCTTC. Protein sequence: CASSLDSYNEQFF.

This sequence joins TRBV27 and TRBJ1-5; D gene uncertain. Looked up from germline, CDR1 is MNHEY and CDR2 is SMNVEV (reference sequence). This CDR3 region has 13 residues. Trimming removed 4 bases at V and 7 bases at J, with 11 bases between. This CDR3 reads CASSYSTTQPQHF. CDR3 DNA: TGTGCCAGCAGTTACTCGACAACGCAGCCCCAGCATTTT.

CDR3 sequence: CASSFTRQGNTEAFF. In DNA form, the CDR3 reads TGTGCCAGCAGTTTTACGAGACAGGGAAACACTGAAGCTTTCTTT. V usage is TRBV6-5 and J usage is TRBJ1-1; 7 bases are shared with TRBD1. Germline trimming cut 4 bases from V and 2 bases from J; bases unmatched to any gene: 7. Germline CDR1 is MNHEY and CDR2 is SVGAGI. This CDR3 contains 15 residues.

The chain recombines TRBV2 with TRBJ2-1; TRBD2 matches at 11 bases. The CDR3 is 15 residues long. Looked up from germline, CDR1 is SNHLY and CDR2 is FYNNEI. V trimming: 5 bases; J trimming: 7 bases; junction bases outside the gene matches: 7. CDR3 bases: TGTGCCAGCAGTTTACTAGCGGGAGCACCTAATGAGCAGTTCTTC. Amino acids: CASSLLAGAPNEQFF.

This chain joins TRBV6-6 and TRBJ2-1, with 13 bases lining up with TRBD2. V dropped 5 bases and J dropped 5; count of bases not matched to a gene: 6. The germline CDR1 and CDR2 sequences are MNHNY and SVGAGI (reference sequence). This CDR3 comprises 16 residues. As DNA, the CDR3 is TGTGCCAGCAGTCTGACCGGGACTAGCGGGAACAATGAGCAGTTCTTC. Protein: CASSLTGTSGNNEQFF.

This clone was observed a handful of times. V usage is TRBV30 and J usage is TRBJ1-6; 9 positions agree with TRBD1. The germline CDR1 and CDR2 sequences are GTSNPN and SVGIG (reference sequence). This CDR3 has 14 amino acids. The V and J ends lost 1 base and 10 bases, in that order; junction bases with no gene match: 5. The CDR3 loop is CAWSEGQGQSPLHF. The CDR3 DNA is TGTGCCTGGAGTGAGGGACAGGGCCAGTCACCCCTCCACTTT.

V and J are TRBV4-1 and TRBJ1-4; a weak D match, TRBD1 (5 bases). This CDR3 is built from 16 residues. V dropped 0 bases and J dropped 7 bases, with 15 bases sitting between them. Germline CDR1 MGHRA, CDR2 YSYEKL. CDR3 sequence reads: CASSQDPPGRGEKLFF. The CDR3, as DNA: TGCGCCAGCAGCCAAGACCCCCCGGGGAGGGGTGAAAAACTGTTTTTT.

J is TRBJ1-2 and V is TRBV30; 7 nucleotides line up with TRBD1. With 2 bases clipped from V and 2 bases from J, the junction kept 8 bases outside the gene matches. CDR1 GTSNPN and CDR2 SVGIG come from the germline V gene (reference sequence). The CDR3 runs to 15 residues. The CDR3 loop reads CAWSPQTTGNYGYTF. The CDR3 bases are TGTGCCTGGAGTCCCCAAACGACAGGGAACTATGGCTACACCTTC.

This clone was seen only once. This chain connects TRBV9 to TRBJ2-2; 8 nucleotides align to TRBD2. The germline V gene encodes CDR1 SGDLS and CDR2 YYNGEE. The CDR3 runs 17 residues. Germline trimming cut 0 bases from V and 1 base from J; bases unmatched to any gene: 5. The CDR3 sequence: CASSVVVTSGNTGELFF. CDR3 nucleotide sequence: TGTGCCAGCAGCGTAGTAGTAACTAGCGGGAACACCGGGGAGCTGTTTTTT.

V and J are TRBV27 and TRBJ2-7; 7 positions match TRBD1. The V segment lost 8 bases and the J segment 4 bases; nucleotides outside the gene matches: 14. Germline V gene lookup returns CDR1 MNHEY and CDR2 SMNVEV (reference sequence). The CDR3 has 15 amino acids. CDR3 nucleotide sequence: TGTGCCAGCCGCCCCGGGACAGCCAACCCATACGAGCAGTACTTC. As protein: CASRPGTANPYEQYF.

The rearrangement links TRBV7-2 to TRBJ2-7; either TRBD1 or TRBD2 may supply D (5 bases each). The CDR3 extends over 14 amino acids. Trimming pared 5 bases from V and 3 bases from J, leaving 14 bases between. Germline V gene lookup returns CDR1 SGHTA and CDR2 FQGNSA. The CDR3 reads CASSPPGPSYEQYF. CDR3 in DNA: TGTGCCAGCAGCCCCCCGGGACCCAGCTACGAGCAGTACTTC. The entire variable domain, with the rest obtained from reference TRBV7-2 and TRBJ2-7, is as follows: GAGVSQSPSNKVTEKGKDVELRCDPISGHTALYWYRQSLGQGLEFLIYFQGNSAPDKSGLPSDRFSAERTGGSVSTLTIQRTQQEDSAVYLCASSPPGPSYEQYFGPGTRLTVT.

This clone occurred a few times. The chain uses TRBV7-2 and TRBJ1-6; 8 bases agree with TRBD1. Germline values: CDR1 SGHTA, CDR2 FQGNSA. The CDR3 has 15 amino acids. Trimming at V came to 5 bases and at J to 7 bases, leaving 7 bases not matched to a gene. This CDR3 is CASSARTGRNSPLHF. For the CDR3, the DNA is TGTGCCAGCAGCGCGAGGACAGGGAGAAATTCACCCCTCCACTTT.

DNA for the CDR3: TGTGCCAGCAGCTTGGCCAGGACAGGGGTGACAGATACGCAGTATTTT. This gives the protein CASSLARTGVTDTQYF. This rearrangement joins TRBV5-8 to TRBJ2-3; 9 nucleotides match TRBD1. CDR3 length equals 16 residues. Germline trimming cut 0 bases from V and 3 bases from J; bases unmatched to any gene: 5. Germline V gene sequence: CDR1 SGHTS, CDR2 YDEGEE. The full variable domain, completed using reference TRBV5-8 and TRBJ2-3, is EAGVTQSPTHLIKTRGQQATLRCSPISGHTSVYWYQQALGLGLQFLLWYDEGEERNRGNFPPRFSGRQFPNYSSELNVNALELEDSALYLCASSLARTGVTDTQYFGPGTRLTVL.